Listed below are T cell receptor beta chains from one sample, sequenced in a study of blood T cell repertoires in COVID-19. Sequencing used immunoSEQ multiplex PCR; TCRdb keeps in-frame clones, though not all of them. The table includes about 200,000 clones, roughly 80% detected once. The sequenced material came from PBMCs or T cells enriched from blood (not recorded which). Receptors were obtained from a woman aged 45-60 years who had been exposed to COVID-19. CDR3s leave out the opening cysteine and the closing phenylalanine or tryptophan. A D gene is named only where the DNA matches it firmly. Clone size is given for some rows only: seen once, a few or many times, or a class if the clone is expanded.

>.|TRBJ2-5|12|TRBV5-1|.
ASSPSGGPETQY
>.|TRBJ1-6|12|TRBV18|few
ASSLDGLGTPLH
>TRBD1|TRBJ1-2|13|TRBV9|.
ASSVAAGGAHGYT
>TRBD1|TRBJ1-2|14|TRBV19|.
ASSFLQGPVPVGYT
>.|TRBJ2-5|13|TRBV7-2|once
ASSRGRLAEETQY
>TRBD1|TRBJ1-5|16|TRBV11-2|.
ASSLGTSGTGGNQPQH
>TRBD1|TRBJ1-4|12|TRBV28|.
ASSTGQGEEKLF
>.|TRBJ2-2|11|TRBV6-5|.
ASRGGNTGELF
>.|TRBJ2-7|13|TRBV11-2|once
ASSSPGGSPYEQY
>TRBD1|TRBJ2-5|14|TRBV28|few
ASNPPGQGRRETQY
>.|TRBJ2-2|13|TRBV5-1|.
ASSLAWGGTGELF
>TRBD1|TRBJ1-6|17|TRBV27|.
ASSLVGQVAPSYNSPLH
>.|TRBJ1-2|9|TRBV24-1|.
ATSDRSGYT
>.|TRBJ2-7|11|TRBV28|few
ATTTGGGYEQY
>TRBD1|TRBJ1-3|14|TRBV5-1|.
ASSREQGAPGNTIY
>.|TRBJ1-2|11|TRBV27|.
ASSLSKGGGYT
>.|TRBJ2-3|12|TRBV9|.
ASSASVGTDTQY
>TRBD1|TRBJ1-2|12|TRBV5-6|.
ASSFDRGSYGYT
>.|TRBJ1-3|14|TRBV11-2|.
ASSLKAMPGGNTIY
>.|TRBJ1-1|13|TRBV19|.
ASSRAQGFNTEAF
>TRBD2|TRBJ2-3|14|TRBV19|.
ASSRTSGRITDTQY
>.|TRBJ2-6|14|TRBV9|.
ASSSHRTSGANVLT
>TRBD1|TRBJ2-7|12|TRBV19|.
ASSGGQGAYEQY
>.|TRBJ1-1|8|TRBV29-1|.
SVYSSEAF
>.|TRBJ2-3|8|TRBV20-1|.
SGTQDTQY
>TRBD1|TRBJ1-1|14|TRBV9|.
ASSVEEDRRGSEAF
>.|TRBJ1-1|11|TRBV27|.
ASSPRSRSEAF
>TRBD2|TRBJ2-5|15|TRBV12-5|.
ASGLASGTSGAETQY